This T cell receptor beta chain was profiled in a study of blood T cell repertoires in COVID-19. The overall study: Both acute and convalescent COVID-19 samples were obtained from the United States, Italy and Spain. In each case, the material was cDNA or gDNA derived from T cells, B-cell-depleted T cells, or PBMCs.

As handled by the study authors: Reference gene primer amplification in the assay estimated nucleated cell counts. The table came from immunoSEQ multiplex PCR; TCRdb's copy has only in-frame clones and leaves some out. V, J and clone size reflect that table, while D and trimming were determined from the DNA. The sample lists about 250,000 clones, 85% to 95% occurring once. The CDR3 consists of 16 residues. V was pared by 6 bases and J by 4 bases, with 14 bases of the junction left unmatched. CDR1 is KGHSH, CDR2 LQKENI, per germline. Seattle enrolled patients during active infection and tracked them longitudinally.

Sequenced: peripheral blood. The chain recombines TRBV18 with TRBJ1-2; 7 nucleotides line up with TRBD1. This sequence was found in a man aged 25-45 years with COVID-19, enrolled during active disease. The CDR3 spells CASSVDRFGISYGYTF. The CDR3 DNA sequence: TGTGCCAGCTCGGTGGACAGGTTTGGTATCAGCTATGGCTACACCTTC.